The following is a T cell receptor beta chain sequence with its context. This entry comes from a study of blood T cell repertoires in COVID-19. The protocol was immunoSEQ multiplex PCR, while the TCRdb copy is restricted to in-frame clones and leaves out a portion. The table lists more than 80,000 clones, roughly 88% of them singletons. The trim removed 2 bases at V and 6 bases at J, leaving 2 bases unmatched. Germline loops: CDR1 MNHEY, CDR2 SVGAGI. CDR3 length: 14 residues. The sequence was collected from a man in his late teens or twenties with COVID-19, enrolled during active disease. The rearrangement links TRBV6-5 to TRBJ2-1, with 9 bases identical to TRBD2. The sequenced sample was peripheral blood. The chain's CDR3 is CASSYTAGGNEQFF. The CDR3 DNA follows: TGTGCCAGCAGTTACACAGCGGGAGGCAATGAGCAGTTCTTC.